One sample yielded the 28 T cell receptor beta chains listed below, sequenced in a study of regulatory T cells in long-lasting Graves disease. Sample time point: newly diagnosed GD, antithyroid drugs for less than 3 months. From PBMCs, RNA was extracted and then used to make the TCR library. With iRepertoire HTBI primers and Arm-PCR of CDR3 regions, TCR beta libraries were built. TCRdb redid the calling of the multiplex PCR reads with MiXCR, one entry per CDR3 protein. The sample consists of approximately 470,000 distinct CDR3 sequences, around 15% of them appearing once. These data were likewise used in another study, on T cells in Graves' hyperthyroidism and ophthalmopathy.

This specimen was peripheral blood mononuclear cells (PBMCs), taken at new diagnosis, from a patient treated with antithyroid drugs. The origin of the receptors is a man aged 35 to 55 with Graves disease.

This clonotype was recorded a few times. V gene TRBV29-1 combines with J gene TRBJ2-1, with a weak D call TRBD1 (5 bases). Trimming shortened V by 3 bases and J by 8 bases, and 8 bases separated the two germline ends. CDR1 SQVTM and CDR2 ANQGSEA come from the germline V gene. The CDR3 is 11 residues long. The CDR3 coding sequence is TGCAGCGTTGAGGGGCCCTATGAGCAGTTCTTC. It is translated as CSVEGPYEQFF.

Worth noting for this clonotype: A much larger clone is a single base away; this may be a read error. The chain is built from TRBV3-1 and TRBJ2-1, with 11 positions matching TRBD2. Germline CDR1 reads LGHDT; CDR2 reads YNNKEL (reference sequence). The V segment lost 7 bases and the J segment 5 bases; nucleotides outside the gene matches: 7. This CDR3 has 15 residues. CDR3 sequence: CASNPGLAEDNEQFF. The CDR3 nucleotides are TGTGCCAGCAACCCGGGACTAGCGGAAGACAATGAGCAGTTCTTC.

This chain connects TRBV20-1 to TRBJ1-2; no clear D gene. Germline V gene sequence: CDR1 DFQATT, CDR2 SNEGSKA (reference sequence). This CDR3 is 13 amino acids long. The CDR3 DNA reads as TGCAGCGTTACCCGGTCCCAAAAGTATGGCTACACCTTC. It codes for CSVTRSQKYGYTF.

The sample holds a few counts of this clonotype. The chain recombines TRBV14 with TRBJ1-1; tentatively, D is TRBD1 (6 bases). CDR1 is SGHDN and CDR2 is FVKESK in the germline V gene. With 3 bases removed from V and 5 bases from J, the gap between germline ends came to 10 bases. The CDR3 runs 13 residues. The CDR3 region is CASSQHRETEAFF. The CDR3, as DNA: TGTGCCAGCAGCCAGCACAGGGAGACTGAAGCTTTCTTT. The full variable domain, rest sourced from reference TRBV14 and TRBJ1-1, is EAGVTQFPSHSVIEKGQTVTLRCDPISGHDNLYWYRRVMGKEIKFLLHFVKESKQDESGMPNNRFLAERTGGTYSTLKVQPAELEDSGVYFCASSQHRETEAFFGQGTRLTVV.

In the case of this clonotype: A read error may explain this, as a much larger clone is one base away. In DNA, the CDR3 is TGCAGTGCTGGGATCGACAGGGTAGATGCGCAGTATTTT. As protein: CSAGIDRVDAQYF. This rearrangement joins TRBV20-1 to TRBJ2-3; 7 bases line up with TRBD1. The germline CDR1 and CDR2 sequences are DFQATT and SNEGSKA (reference sequence). The CDR3 has 13 residues.

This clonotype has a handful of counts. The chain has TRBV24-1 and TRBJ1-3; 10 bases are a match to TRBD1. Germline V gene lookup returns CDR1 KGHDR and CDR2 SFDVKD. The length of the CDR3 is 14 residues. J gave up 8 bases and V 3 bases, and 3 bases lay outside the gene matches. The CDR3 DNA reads TGTGCCACCAGTGATGATGGACAGGGGGACACCATATATTTT. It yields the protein CATSDDGQGDTIYF.

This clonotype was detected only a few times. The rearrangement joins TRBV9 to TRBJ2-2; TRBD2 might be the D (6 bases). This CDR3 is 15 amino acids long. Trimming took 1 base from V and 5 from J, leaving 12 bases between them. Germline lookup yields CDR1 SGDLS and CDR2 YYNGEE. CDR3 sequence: CASSVRASGTGELFF. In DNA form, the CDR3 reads TGTGCCAGCAGCGTACGGGCGAGCGGGACCGGGGAGCTGTTTTTT.

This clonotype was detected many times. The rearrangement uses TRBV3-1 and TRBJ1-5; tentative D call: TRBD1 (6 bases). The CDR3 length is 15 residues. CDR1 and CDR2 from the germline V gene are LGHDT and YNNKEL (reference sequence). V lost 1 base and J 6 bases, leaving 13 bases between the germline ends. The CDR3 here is CASSQGSGVSQPQHF. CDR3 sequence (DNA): TGTGCCAGCAGCCAAGGATCAGGGGTGAGTCAGCCCCAGCATTTT.

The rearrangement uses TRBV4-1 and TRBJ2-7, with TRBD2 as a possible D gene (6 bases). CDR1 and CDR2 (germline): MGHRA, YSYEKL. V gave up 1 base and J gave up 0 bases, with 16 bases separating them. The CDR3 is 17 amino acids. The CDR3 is CASSQGEDTLSSYEQYF. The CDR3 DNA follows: TGCGCCAGCAGCCAAGGGGAGGACACGTTAAGCTCCTACGAGCAGTACTTC.

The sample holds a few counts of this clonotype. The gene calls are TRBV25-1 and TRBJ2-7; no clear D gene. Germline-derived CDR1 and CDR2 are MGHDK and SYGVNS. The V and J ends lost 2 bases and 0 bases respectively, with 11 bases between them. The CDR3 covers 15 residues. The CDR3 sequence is CASSEPSSPSYEQYF. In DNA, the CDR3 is TGTGCCAGCAGTGAACCCAGCTCTCCCTCCTACGAGCAGTACTTC.

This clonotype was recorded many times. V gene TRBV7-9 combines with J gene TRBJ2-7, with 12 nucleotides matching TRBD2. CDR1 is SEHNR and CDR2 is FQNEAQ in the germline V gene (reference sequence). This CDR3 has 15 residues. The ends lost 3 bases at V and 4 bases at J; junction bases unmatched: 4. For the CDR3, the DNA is TGTGCCAGCAGCTTGACTAGCGGGAGTCTTTACGAGCAGTACTTC. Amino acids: CASSLTSGSLYEQYF.

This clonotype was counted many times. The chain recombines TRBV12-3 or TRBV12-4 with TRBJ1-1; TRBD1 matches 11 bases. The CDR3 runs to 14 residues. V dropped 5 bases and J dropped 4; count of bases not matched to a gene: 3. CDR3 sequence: CASSPGQGVTEAFF. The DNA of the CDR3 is TGTGCCAGCAGTCCGGGACAGGGGGTCACTGAAGCTTTCTTT.

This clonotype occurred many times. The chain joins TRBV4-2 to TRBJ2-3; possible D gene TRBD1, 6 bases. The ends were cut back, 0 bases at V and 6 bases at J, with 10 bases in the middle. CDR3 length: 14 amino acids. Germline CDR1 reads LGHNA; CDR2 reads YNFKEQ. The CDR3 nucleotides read TGTGCCAGCAGCCAAGATGTGGGGGCCGATACGCAGTATTTT. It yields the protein CASSQDVGADTQYF.

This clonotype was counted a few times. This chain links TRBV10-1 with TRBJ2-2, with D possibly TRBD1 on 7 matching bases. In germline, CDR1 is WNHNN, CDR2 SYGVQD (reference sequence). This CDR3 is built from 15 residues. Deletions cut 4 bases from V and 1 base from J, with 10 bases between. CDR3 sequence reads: CASSGQGGNTGELFF. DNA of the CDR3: TGCGCCAGCAGTGGACAGGGAGGGAACACCGGGGAGCTGTTTTTT.

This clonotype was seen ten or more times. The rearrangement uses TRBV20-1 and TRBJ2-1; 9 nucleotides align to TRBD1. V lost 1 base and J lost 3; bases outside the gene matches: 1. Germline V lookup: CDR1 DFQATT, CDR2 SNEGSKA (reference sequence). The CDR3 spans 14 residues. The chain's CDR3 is CSARATGGYNEQFF. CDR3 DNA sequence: TGCAGTGCTAGAGCGACAGGGGGCTACAATGAGCAGTTCTTC.

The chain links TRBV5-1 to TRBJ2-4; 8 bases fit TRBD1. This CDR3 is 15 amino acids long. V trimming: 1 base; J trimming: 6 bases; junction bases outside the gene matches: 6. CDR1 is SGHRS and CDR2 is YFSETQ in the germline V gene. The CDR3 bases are TGCGCCAGCAGCTTGCGGCCAGGGGGCTTAAACATTCAGTACTTC. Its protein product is CASSLRPGGLNIQYF.

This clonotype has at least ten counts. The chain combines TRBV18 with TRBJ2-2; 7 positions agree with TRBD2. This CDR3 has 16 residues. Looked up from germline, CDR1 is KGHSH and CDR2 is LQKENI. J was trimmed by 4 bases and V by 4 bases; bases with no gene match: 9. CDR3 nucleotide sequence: TGTGCCAGCTCACGGTCCCTAGCGGAGGTCACCGGGGAGCTGTTTTTT. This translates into CASSRSLAEVTGELFF.

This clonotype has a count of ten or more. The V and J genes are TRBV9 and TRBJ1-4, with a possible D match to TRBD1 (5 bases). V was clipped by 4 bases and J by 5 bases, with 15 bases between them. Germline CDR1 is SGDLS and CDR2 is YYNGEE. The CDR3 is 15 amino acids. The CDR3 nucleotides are TGTGCCAGCAGCCCTACCCAGGGAATAAATGAAAAACTGTTTTTT. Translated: CASSPTQGINEKLFF. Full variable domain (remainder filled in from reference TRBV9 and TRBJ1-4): DSGVTQTPKHLITATGQRVTLRCSPRSGDLSVYWYQQSLDQGLQFLIQYYNGEERAKGNILERFSAQQFPDLHSELNLSSLELGDSALYFCASSPTQGINEKLFFGSGTQLSVL.

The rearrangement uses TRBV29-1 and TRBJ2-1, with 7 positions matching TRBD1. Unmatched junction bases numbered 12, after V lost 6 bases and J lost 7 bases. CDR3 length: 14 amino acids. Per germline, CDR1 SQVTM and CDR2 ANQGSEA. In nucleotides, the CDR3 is TGCAGCGTGTCTTACAGGGGCTGGGGGAATGAGCAGTTCTTC. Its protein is CSVSYRGWGNEQFF.

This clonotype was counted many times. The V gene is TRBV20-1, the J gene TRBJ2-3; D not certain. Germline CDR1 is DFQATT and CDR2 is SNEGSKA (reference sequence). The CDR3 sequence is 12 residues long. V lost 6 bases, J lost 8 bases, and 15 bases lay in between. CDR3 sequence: CSAPSSERTQYF. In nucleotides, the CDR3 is TGCAGTGCGCCGTCCTCCGAACGTACGCAGTATTTT.

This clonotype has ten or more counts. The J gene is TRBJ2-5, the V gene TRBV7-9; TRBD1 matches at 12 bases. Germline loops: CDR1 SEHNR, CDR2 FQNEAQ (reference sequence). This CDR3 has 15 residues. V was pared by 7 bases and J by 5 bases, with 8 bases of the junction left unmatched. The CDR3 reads CASTPGQGAGETQYF. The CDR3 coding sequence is TGTGCCAGCACCCCGGGACAGGGGGCCGGTGAGACCCAGTACTTC. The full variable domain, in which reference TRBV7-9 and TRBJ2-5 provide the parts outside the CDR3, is DTGVSQNPRHKITKRGQNVTFRCDPISEHNRLYWYRQTLGQGPEFLTYFQNEAQLEKSRLLSDRFSAERPKGSFSTLEIQRTEQGDSAMYLCASTPGQGAGETQYFGPGTRLLVL.

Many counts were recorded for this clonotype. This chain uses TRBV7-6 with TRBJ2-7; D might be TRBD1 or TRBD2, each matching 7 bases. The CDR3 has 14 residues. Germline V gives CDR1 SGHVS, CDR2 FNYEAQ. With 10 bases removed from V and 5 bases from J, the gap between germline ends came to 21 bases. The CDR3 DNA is TGTGCCACCTCCTCCCGGGCAGGGGGGGACGAGCAGTACTTC. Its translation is CATSSRAGGDEQYF.

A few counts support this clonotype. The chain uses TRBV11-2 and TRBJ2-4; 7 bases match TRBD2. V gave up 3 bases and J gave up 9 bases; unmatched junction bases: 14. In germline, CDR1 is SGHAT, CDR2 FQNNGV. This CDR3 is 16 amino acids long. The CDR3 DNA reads TGTGCCAGCAGCTTGGTCGCAACTAGCGCTGTAACCATTCAGTACTTC. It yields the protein CASSLVATSAVTIQYF.

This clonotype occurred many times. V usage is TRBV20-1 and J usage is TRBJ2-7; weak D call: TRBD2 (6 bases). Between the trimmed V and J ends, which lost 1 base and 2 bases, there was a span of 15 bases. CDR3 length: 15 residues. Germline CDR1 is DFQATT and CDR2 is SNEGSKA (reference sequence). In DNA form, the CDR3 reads TGCAGTGCTAGAGCCGGGACTGCACTACCCTACGAGCAGTACTTC. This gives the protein CSARAGTALPYEQYF.

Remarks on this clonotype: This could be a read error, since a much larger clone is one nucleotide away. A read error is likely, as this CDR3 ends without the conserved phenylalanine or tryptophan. The CDR3 nucleotides are TGTGCCAGCAGTCCGGGGTTCAACAATGAGCAGTTCTCC. Residues: CASSPGFNNEQFS. The chain links TRBV2 to TRBJ2-1, with a weak D call TRBD2 (5 bases). This CDR3 region has 13 residues. Germline CDR1 and CDR2: SNHLY and FYNNEI. Trimming pared 5 bases from V and 5 bases from J, leaving 10 bases between.

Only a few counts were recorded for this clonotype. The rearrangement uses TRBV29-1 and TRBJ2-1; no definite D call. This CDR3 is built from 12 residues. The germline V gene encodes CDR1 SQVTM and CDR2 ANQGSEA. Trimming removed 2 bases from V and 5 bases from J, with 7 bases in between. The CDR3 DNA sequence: TGCAGCGTTGAAAAAGTCAACAATGAGCAGTTCTTC. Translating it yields CSVEKVNNEQFF.

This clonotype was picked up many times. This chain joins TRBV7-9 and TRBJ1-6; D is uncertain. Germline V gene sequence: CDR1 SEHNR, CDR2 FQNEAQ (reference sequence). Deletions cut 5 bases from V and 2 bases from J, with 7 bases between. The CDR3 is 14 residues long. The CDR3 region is CASSPDTYNSPLHF. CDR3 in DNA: TGTGCCAGCAGCCCTGACACCTATAATTCACCCCTCCACTTT.

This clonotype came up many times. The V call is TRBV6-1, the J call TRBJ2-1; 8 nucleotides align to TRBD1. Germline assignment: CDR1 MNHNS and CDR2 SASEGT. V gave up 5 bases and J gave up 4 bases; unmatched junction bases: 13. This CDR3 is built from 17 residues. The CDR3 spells CASSRGAGTGGYNEQFF. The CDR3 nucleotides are TGTGCCAGCAGTAGGGGGGCTGGGACAGGAGGTTACAATGAGCAGTTCTTC.